A selection of T cell receptor beta chains follows, all from one sample in a study of cytomegalovirus exposure and HLA in healthy donors. Sequencing used immunoSEQ multiplex PCR; TCRdb keeps in-frame clones, though not all of them. The sample includes about 120,000 clones, 65% of them seen just once. The specimen was PBMCs. The receptors come from a woman between 40 and 50 years old in good health and CMV-seropositive. Both conserved end residues are part of each CDR3. The order of the fields is V gene, J gene, CDR3 length, D gene, clone size, CDR3 DNA, CDR3 protein. The D gene is left open where the match is weak. Some rows have no size entry. The others give once, few or many, or a class for an expanded clone.

TRBV15	TRBJ2-7	15	TRBD2	-	TGTGCCACCAGCAGAGAGCGGACTAGGGCTGGCGAGCAGTACTTC	CATSRERTRAGEQYF
TRBV12-5	TRBJ1-5	17	-	few	TGTGCTAGTGGTTTGGCCGATATCGGGGGGTATGATCAGCCCCAGCATTTT	CASGLADIGGYDQPQHF
TRBV5-4	TRBJ2-7	20	TRBD1	-	TGTGCCAGCAGCTTATCGACAGGGGGCTTCCTAACCACGAACTCCTACGAGCAGTACTTC	CASSLSTGGFLTTNSYEQYF
TRBV5-1	TRBJ2-5	16	-	-	TGCGCCAGCAGCTTGTCCGCCGCGGCAGGGGGGGAGACCCAGTACTTC	CASSLSAAAGGETQYF
TRBV4-1	TRBJ1-5	16	TRBD1	-	TGCGCCAGCAAACAGGGGCTAACTTATAGCAATCAGCCCCAGCATTTT	CASKQGLTYSNQPQHF
TRBV5-8	TRBJ2-3	15	TRBD2	-	TGTGCCAGCAGCCCCTCGAGCGGGACTACAGATACGCAGTATTTT	CASSPSSGTTDTQYF
TRBV19	TRBJ1-1	11	TRBD1	few	TGTGCCAGTAGTTACAGGGGAAGAGCTTTCTTT	CASSYRGRAFF
TRBV11-3	TRBJ1-1	14	TRBD1	-	TGTGCCAGCAGCCCAGGACAGGCGAACACTGAAGCTTTCTTT	CASSPGQANTEAFF
TRBV4-3	TRBJ2-1	13	-	-	TGCGCCAGCAGCCACGGAGTTCGCAATGAGCAGTTCTTC	CASSHGVRNEQFF
TRBV28	TRBJ1-5	12	-	few	TGTGCCAGCACCCTCCAGGGTCAGCCCCAGCATTTT	CASTLQGQPQHF
TRBV6-4	TRBJ2-7	15	TRBD2	-	TGTGCCAGCAGTGTTGCGGCTAGCGGCACCTACGAGCAGTACTTC	CASSVAASGTYEQYF
TRBV19	TRBJ2-1	12	-	-	TGTGCCAGTAACAATGGAGGGAATGAGCAGTTCTTC	CASNNGGNEQFF
TRBV10-1	TRBJ2-1	13	TRBD2	few	TGCGCCAGTCAGCGGGAGGGCTACAATGAGCAGTTCTTC	CASQREGYNEQFF
TRBV19	TRBJ2-1	17	TRBD2	-	TGTGCCAGTAGTATTACCCATGGGACTAGCGGGATTACTGAGCAGTTCTTC	CASSITHGTSGITEQFF
TRBV5-8	TRBJ1-5	15	TRBD1	-	TGTGCCAGCAGCCGCCGGGACAGACATCTTCAGCCCCAGCATTTT	CASSRRDRHLQPQHF
TRBV5-6	TRBJ1-2	14	TRBD1	-	TGTGCCAGCAGCTTGGCGGGACAGTTCTATGGCTACACCTTC	CASSLAGQFYGYTF
TRBV29-1	TRBJ1-2	14	-	-	TGCAGCGTCCGAGCCAAGGTGGGCTTCTATGGCTACACCTTC	CSVRAKVGFYGYTF
TRBV4-3	TRBJ2-7	13	-	few	TGCGCCAGCAGCCAAGCGAGGGCTTACGAGCAGTACTTC	CASSQARAYEQYF
TRBV15	TRBJ2-1	16	TRBD2	-	TGTGCCACCAGCTTCCGCATAGCGGGATCCTACAATGAGCAGTTCTTC	CATSFRIAGSYNEQFF
TRBV7-9	TRBJ1-6	13	-	few	TGTGCCAGCAGCCCCTCTTTCAATTCACCCCTCCACTTT	CASSPSFNSPLHF
TRBV6-4	TRBJ2-1	16	TRBD1	-	TGTGCCAGCAGTGCTATTGGACAGGGTTCCTACAATGAGCAGTTCTTC	CASSAIGQGSYNEQFF
TRBV27	TRBJ2-1	15	TRBD2	-	TGTGCCAGCAGTTTAGGCGGGAGCTCCTACAATGAGCAGTTCTTC	CASSLGGSSYNEQFF
TRBV27	TRBJ2-2	14	-	-	TGTGCCAGCAGTTTCCGTCGGGAGACCGGGGAGCTGTTTTTT	CASSFRRETGELFF
TRBV7-3	TRBJ2-2	17	TRBD2	-	TGTGCCAGCAGCTTGTTGGGGGCTAGCGGGATGGCCGGGGAGCTGTTTTTT	CASSLLGASGMAGELFF
TRBV7-9	TRBJ1-2	15	TRBD1	once	TGTGCCAGCAGCCCCAGGGACAGGGTAGCGAGAGGCTACACCTTC	CASSPRDRVARGYTF
TRBV11-1	TRBJ2-4	15	TRBD2	-	TGTGCCAGCAGCTTAGAGGCCAGCGGGACCAACATTCAGTACTTC	CASSLEASGTNIQYF
TRBV7-8	TRBJ2-1	15	TRBD2	-	TGTGCCAGCAGCTTAACGGCTAGCGGGTGGAATGAGCAGTTCTTC	CASSLTASGWNEQFF
TRBV5-1	TRBJ2-2	15	TRBD1	-	TGCGCCAGCAGCCTTACGGGACAGTATACCGGGGAGCTGTTTTTT	CASSLTGQYTGELFF
TRBV7-6	TRBJ2-5	15	-	few	TGTGCCAGCTCACCACCGAGCGGGTACCAAGAGACCCAGTACTTC	CASSPPSGYQETQYF
TRBV7-2	TRBJ1-1	16	TRBD1	few	TGTGCCAGCAGCTCAGAGGGGACAGGGGTGGGCACTGAAGCTTTCTTT	CASSSEGTGVGTEAFF
TRBV27	TRBJ2-1	12	TRBD1	-	TGTGCCCTCCGGGACAGGTACAATGAGCAGTTCTTC	CALRDRYNEQFF
TRBV9	TRBJ2-7	13	-	-	TGTGCCAGCAGCGTACAAGAGGACTACGAGCAGTACTTC	CASSVQEDYEQYF
TRBV2	TRBJ2-5	17	TRBD2	few	TGTGCCAGCAGTGTTCTAGCGGGAGTAGTCAAGGAAGAGACCCAGTACTTC	CASSVLAGVVKEETQYF
TRBV25-1	TRBJ2-3	15	TRBD2	-	TGTGCCAGCAGTGGAAAAGGGACGGGGGGAGATACGCAGTATTTT	CASSGKGTGGDTQYF
TRBV5-1	TRBJ1-1	15	TRBD1	-	TGCGCCAGCAGCTTGGAAGGGACAGCCATCGCTGAAGCTTTCTTT	CASSLEGTAIAEAFF
TRBV6-5	TRBJ2-3	14	TRBD2	-	TGTGCCAGCAGCCGGACTAGTGGTGCGGATACGCAGTATTTT	CASSRTSGADTQYF
TRBV2	TRBJ1-4	14	-	-	TGTGCCAGCAGTGTACAGGCCCTGAATGAAAAACTGTTTTTT	CASSVQALNEKLFF
TRBV9	TRBJ1-6	14	TRBD1	-	TGTGCCAGCAGCGTAACAGGGGACAAGTCACCCCTCCACTTT	CASSVTGDKSPLHF
TRBV28	TRBJ1-4	16	-	-	TGTGCCAGCAGCCGAGGGGGAGGGGGAACTAATGAAAAACTGTTTTTT	CASSRGGGGTNEKLFF
TRBV7-9	TRBJ2-7	14	-	-	TGTGCCAGCAGACCCGGACAGCGATTCGACGAGCAGTACTTC	CASRPGQRFDEQYF
TRBV9	TRBJ2-7	17	TRBD2	once	TGTGCCAGCAGCGTAGGAGGGGCTAGCGGCAAATCCTACGAGCAGTACTTC	CASSVGGASGKSYEQYF
TRBV5-4	TRBJ2-2	16	-	few	TGTGCCAGCAGTCGGGACCCGCGGGGAAACACCGGGGAGCTGTTTTTT	CASSRDPRGNTGELFF
TRBV5-1	TRBJ1-4	17	-	-	TGCGCCAGCAGCTTGGGTGGAGTACCGACAACTAATGAAAAACTGTTTTTT	CASSLGGVPTTNEKLFF
TRBV7-9	TRBJ1-1	12	-	-	TGTGCCAGCAGCTTAGTTTGGCCTGAAGCTTTCTTT	CASSLVWPEAFF
TRBV7-2	TRBJ2-2	15	-	-	TGTGCCAGCAGCTCCCCCGTTACGAACACCGGGGAGCTGTTTTTT	CASSSPVTNTGELFF
TRBV6-5	TRBJ2-7	14	-	once	TGTGCCAGCAGTTACTCCGGACTCATCTACGAGCAGTACTTC	CASSYSGLIYEQYF
TRBV28	TRBJ2-7	15	TRBD1	-	TGTGCCAGCAGGCCGAGACAGGGGGCCACCTACGAGCAGTACTTC	CASRPRQGATYEQYF
TRBV11-2	TRBJ2-1	13	-	-	TGTGCCAGCAGCCCAACCCACCTAGGTGAGCAGTTCTTC	CASSPTHLGEQFF
TRBV6-5	TRBJ1-1	15	-	-	TGTGCCAGCAGGTCCAGGGATCGGGTGAACACTGAAGCTTTCTTT	CASRSRDRVNTEAFF
TRBV7-9	TRBJ2-7	14	TRBD1	-	TGTTCCAGCACCCGGGGACAGGGAATCCACGAGCAGTACTTC	CSSTRGQGIHEQYF
TRBV18	TRBJ2-1	18	TRBD2	-	TGTGCCAGCTCACCCCCCTTGGTGCTAGCGGACCGTGACAATGAGCAGTTCTTC	CASSPPLVLADRDNEQFF